This T cell receptor (beta chain) came from a study of blood T cell repertoires in COVID-19. Overall study context: T cells, B-cell-depleted T cells, or PBMCs supplied cDNA or gDNA.

This table comes from immunoSEQ multiplex PCR, and its TCRdb copy is limited to in-frame clones, with some not included. Counted here are 100,000 to 150,000 clones, about four fifths occurring once; the ten biggest clones make up around 4.2%. This CDR3 has 14 amino acids. The J segment lost 6 bases and the V segment lost 8 bases, leaving 10 bases of the junction unmatched. Germline V CDR1 and CDR2: ENHRY, SYGVKD. The sequence was obtained from a woman in her 30s who had recovered from COVID-19. Sequenced sample: PBMCs or T cells enriched from blood (not recorded which). The genes are TRBV10-3 and TRBJ1-5; 7 bases are shared with TRBD1. CDR3 sequence (DNA): TGTGCCATCTCGGCGGGGCACAGGGGTCAGCCCCAGCATTTT. Protein sequence: CAISAGHRGQPQHF.